This T cell receptor (beta chain) came from a study of T-cell memory formation after mild COVID-19. Study overall: The two donors had largely donor-specific TCR clusters.

MiXCR was run by TCRdb on the 5' RACE reads, yielding one entry per CDR3 protein. Of tens of thousands of distinct CDR3 sequences listed, 7.3% are singletons. The sample taken for sequencing was PBMCs or a T cell subset sorted from them (not recorded which). The sequence was obtained from a man younger than 35 who had mild COVID-19 (a few samples of this study predate the infection). Cell type and time point are not known.

In DNA, the CDR3 is TGTGCCAGCAGCTCGTCCCCTGGAGATACGCAGTATTTT. Translation gives CASSSSPGDTQYF. The V call is TRBV11-2, the J call TRBJ2-3; no clear D. The CDR3 extends over 13 amino acids. Trimming removed 4 bases at V and 5 bases at J, with 10 bases between. The germline CDR1 and CDR2 sequences are SGHAT and FQNNGV.